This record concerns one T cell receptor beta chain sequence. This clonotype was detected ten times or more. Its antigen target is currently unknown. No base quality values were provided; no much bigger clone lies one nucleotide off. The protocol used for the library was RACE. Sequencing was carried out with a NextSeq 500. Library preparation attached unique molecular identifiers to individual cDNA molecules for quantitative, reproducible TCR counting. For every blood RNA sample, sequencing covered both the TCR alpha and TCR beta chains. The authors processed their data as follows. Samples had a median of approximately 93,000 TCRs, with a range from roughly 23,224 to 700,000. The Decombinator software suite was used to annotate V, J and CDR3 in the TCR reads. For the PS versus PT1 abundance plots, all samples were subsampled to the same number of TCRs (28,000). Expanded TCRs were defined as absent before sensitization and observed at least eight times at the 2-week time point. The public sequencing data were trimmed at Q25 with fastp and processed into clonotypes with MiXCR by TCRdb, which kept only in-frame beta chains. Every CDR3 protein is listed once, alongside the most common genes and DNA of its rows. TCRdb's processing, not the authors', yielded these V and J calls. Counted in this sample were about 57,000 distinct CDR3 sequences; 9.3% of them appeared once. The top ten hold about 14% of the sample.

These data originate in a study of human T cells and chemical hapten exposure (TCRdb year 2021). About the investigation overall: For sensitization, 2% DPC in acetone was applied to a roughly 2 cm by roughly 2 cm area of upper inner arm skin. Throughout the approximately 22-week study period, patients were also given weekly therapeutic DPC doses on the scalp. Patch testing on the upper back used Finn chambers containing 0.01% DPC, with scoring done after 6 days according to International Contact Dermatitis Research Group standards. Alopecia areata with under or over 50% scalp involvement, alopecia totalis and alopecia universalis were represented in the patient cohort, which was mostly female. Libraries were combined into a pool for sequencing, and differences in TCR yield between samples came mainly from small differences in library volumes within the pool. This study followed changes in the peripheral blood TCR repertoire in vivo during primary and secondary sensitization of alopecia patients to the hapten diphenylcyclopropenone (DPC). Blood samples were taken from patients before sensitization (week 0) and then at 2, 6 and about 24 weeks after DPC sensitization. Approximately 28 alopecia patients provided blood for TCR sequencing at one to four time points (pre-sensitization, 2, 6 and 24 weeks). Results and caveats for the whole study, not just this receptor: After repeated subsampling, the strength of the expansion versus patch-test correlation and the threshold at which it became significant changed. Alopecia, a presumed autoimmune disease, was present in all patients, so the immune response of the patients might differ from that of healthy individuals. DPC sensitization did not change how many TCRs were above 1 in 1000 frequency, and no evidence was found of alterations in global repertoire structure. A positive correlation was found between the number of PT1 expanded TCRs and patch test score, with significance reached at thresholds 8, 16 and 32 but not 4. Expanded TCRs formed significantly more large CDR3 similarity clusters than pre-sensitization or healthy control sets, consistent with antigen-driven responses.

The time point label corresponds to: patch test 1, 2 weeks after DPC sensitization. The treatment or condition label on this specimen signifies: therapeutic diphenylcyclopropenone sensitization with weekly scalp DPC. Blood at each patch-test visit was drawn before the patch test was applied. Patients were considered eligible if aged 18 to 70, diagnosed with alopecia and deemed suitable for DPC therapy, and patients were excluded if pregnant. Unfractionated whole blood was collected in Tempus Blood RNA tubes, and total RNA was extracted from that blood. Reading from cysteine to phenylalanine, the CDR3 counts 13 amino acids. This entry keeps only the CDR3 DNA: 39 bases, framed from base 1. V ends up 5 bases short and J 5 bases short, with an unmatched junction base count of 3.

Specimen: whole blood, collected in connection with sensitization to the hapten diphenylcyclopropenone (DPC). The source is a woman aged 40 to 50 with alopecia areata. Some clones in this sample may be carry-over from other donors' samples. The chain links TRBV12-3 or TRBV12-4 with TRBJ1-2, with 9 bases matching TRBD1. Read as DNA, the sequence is TGTGCCAGCAGTCCCGGGACAGGGTATGGCTACACCTTC. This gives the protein CASSPGTGYGYTF.